These T cell receptor beta chains were read from a single sample in a study of shared clonotypes between healthy human individuals. Produced via immunoSEQ multiplex PCR; TCRdb's table is partial and in-frame only. The table has about 1 million clones, roughly 70% seen once. Sequenced sample: memory CD4+ T cells sorted from blood. All receptors derive from a man between 18 and 29 years old in good health. Both conserved end residues are part of each CDR3. A D gene is named only where the DNA matches it firmly.

v_call,d_call,cdr3_aa
TRBV6-6,-,CASSQQQTRSGNTIYF
TRBV30,TRBD2,CAWSRTRSTDTQYF
TRBV10-3,-,CAISVGGQETQYF
TRBV5-4,-,CASSPGAGVRTEAFF
TRBV5-5,-,CASSLVYEQYF
TRBV5-4,-,CAYGGRSTDTQYF
TRBV5-1,TRBD2,CASSLAVGGYEQYF
TRBV18,TRBD2,CASSPTSAYYEQYF
TRBV19,-,CASSIKQPYNEQFF
TRBV7-2,TRBD2,CASSGGSGTYNEQFF
TRBV15,TRBD1,CATSRDWTGAGGYTF
TRBV7-9,-,CASTLGTPDTDTQYF
TRBV11-2,TRBD2,CASTGTSGKVEQFF
TRBV2,-,CASSGRDYQETQYF
TRBV6-1,-,CASSEMLATNEKLFF
TRBV19,-,CASSTQAWDSGANVLTF
TRBV29-1,-,CSVGGQGSQPQHF
TRBV18,-,CASSPEGGIAFF
TRBV19,-,CASHVRGEDGYGYTF
TRBV6-6,TRBD2,CASTSGTSGGGEQFF
TRBV27,-,CASSFDRMNSPLHF
TRBV2,-,CASKMNRNTGELFF
TRBV7-8,TRBD1,CASSFRQGSVSGYTF
TRBV5-1,-,CASSPAWAGGGETQYF
TRBV5-4,-,CASSIRDRLRETQYF
TRBV13,TRBD1,CASSLLRQGLDEQYF
TRBV9,TRBD2,CASSVASGEETQYF
TRBV5-4,TRBD1,CASSLMHVGQQETQYF
TRBV7-9,-,CASSFDGPENNSPLHF
TRBV19,-,CASHSTGPKGPQHF
TRBV11-2,-,CASSLDHLSPKAFF
TRBV5-1,-,CASSLPANTGELFF
TRBV10-2,TRBD2,CASGPGLAGALAQFF
TRBV30,-,CAWSVQASVIYEQYF
TRBV7-2,-,CASRPLWRDTQYF